These 27 T cell receptor beta chains were sequenced from one sample in a study of cytomegalovirus exposure and HLA in healthy donors. Assay used: immunoSEQ multiplex PCR; TCRdb lists only in-frame clones, some missing. This repertoire shows some 130,000 clones, roughly 90% found once; its top ten account for just under 6.5%. The sample comprised PBMCs. The source of these receptors is a woman between 18 and 30 years old in good health and CMV-seropositive.

This clone was counted a single time. The CDR3: CASGRLGENTGELFF. CDR3 DNA: TGTGCCAGCGGCCGCCTAGGGGAGAACACCGGGGAGCTGTTTTTT. This sequence joins TRBV11-1 and TRBJ2-2, with a weak D call TRBD1 (5 bases). The V gene lost 8 bases and the J gene lost 1 base, with 14 bases spanning the gap. This CDR3 is 15 amino acids long. CDR1 is SGHAT and CDR2 is FQDESV in the germline V gene (reference sequence).

The table lists this clone with a count of one. V and J are TRBV11-3 and TRBJ2-5, with D maybe TRBD2 (5 bases). V lost 6 bases to trimming and J lost 4 bases, with 12 bases between them. The germline CDR1 and CDR2 sequences are SGHNT and YENEEA. CDR3 length equals 13 residues. This CDR3 reads CASSPTRRETQYF. For the CDR3, the DNA is TGTGCCAGCAGTCCTACTAGGCGAGAGACCCAGTACTTC.

The CDR3, as DNA: TGTGCCAGCAGAGAAGGAGTCGGGGAGCTGTTTTTT. Encoded protein: CASREGVGELFF. The V and J genes are TRBV9 and TRBJ2-2, with unresolved D. The CDR3 is 12 amino acids. Trimming stripped 5 bases from V and 7 bases from J, with 9 bases between. Germline CDR1 and CDR2: SGDLS and YYNGEE.

This sequence joins TRBV4-2 and TRBJ2-7, with 9 bases identical to TRBD2. The CDR3 length is 16 residues. Germline V gives CDR1 LGHNA, CDR2 YNFKEQ. The J segment lost 3 bases and the V segment lost 3 bases, leaving 9 bases of the junction unmatched. The CDR3 DNA is TGTGCCAGCAGCCATTCTAGCGGGATAGGTATCTACGAGCAGTACTTC. Protein sequence: CASSHSSGIGIYEQYF.

In this sample, this clone turned up once. The rearrangement links TRBV6-6 to TRBJ2-1, with D tentatively TRBD2 (6 bases). In germline, CDR1 is MNHNY, CDR2 SVGAGI (reference sequence). V was cut by 6 bases and J by 8 bases, with 20 bases left in between. This CDR3 is 15 amino acids long. The CDR3 loop reads CASRPGLRGFDEQFF. In DNA form, the CDR3 reads TGTGCCAGCAGACCGGGACTCAGAGGGTTCGATGAGCAGTTCTTC.

The chain joins TRBV10-2 to TRBJ1-2, with no clear D. Germline assignment: CDR1 WSHSY and CDR2 SAAADI. The CDR3 covers 15 residues. The V end was cut by 2 bases, the J end by 2 bases, with 12 bases between. The CDR3 DNA follows: TGCGCCAGCAGTGAGGACCGAGGTCGGAACTATGGCTACACCTTC. Its protein product is CASSEDRGRNYGYTF.

V is TRBV4-3 and J is TRBJ2-2; no definite D call. The CDR3 totals 15 residues. The germline V gene encodes CDR1 LGHNA and CDR2 YSLEER. The V and J ends lost 3 bases and 6 bases respectively, with 14 bases between them. The CDR3 sequence is CASSHPRQRAGELFF. CDR3 nucleotide sequence: TGCGCCAGCAGCCACCCAAGGCAGCGAGCCGGGGAGCTGTTTTTT.

The V gene is TRBV12-5, the J gene TRBJ2-1; TRBD1 agrees at 8 bases. Losses at the gene ends were 0 bases for V and 2 bases for J; bases not matched to a gene: 9. The V gene's germline CDR1 is LGHNT and CDR2 FRNRAP. This CDR3 comprises 18 residues. The CDR3 spells CASGLVSRGLVPYNEQFF. In nucleotides, the CDR3 is TGTGCTAGTGGTTTGGTATCCAGGGGGCTAGTCCCCTACAATGAGCAGTTCTTC.

This clone has a single count. The chain couples TRBV7-9 to TRBJ2-3; D unresolved. Germline V gene data show CDR1 as SEHNR and CDR2 as FQNEAQ (reference sequence). The CDR3 runs to 16 residues. Trimming took 0 bases from V and 5 from J, leaving 15 bases between them. The CDR3 coding sequence is TGTGCCAGCAGCTTAGCATCCCCTGGAGCCCGAGATACGCAGTATTTT. This sequence encodes CASSLASPGARDTQYF.

The chain employs TRBV5-4 and TRBJ2-1, with 8 nucleotides matching TRBD2. The CDR3 is 17 residues long. The V gene end was trimmed by 0 bases and the J gene end by 0 bases; junction bases not matched to a gene: 5. Germline V gene data show CDR1 as SGHNT and CDR2 as YYREEE (reference sequence). CDR3 sequence reads: CASSLGRGGLSYNEQFF. CDR3 DNA: TGTGCCAGCAGCTTGGGACGGGGGGGCCTCTCCTACAATGAGCAGTTCTTC.

The gene calls are TRBV13 and TRBJ2-7, with 9 bases matching TRBD1. Germline lookup yields CDR1 PRHDT and CDR2 FYEKMQ (reference sequence). This CDR3 comprises 15 residues. Trimming took 5 bases from V and 3 from J; bases not matched to a gene: 8. This CDR3 is CASSASGTGFYEQYF. The CDR3 DNA follows: TGTGCCAGCAGCGCCTCCGGGACAGGGTTCTACGAGCAGTACTTC.

The chain uses TRBV27 and TRBJ1-2, with D maybe TRBD1 (5 bases). This CDR3 is built from 14 residues. V gave up 4 bases and J gave up 6 bases, with 15 bases separating them. Germline assignment: CDR1 MNHEY and CDR2 SMNVEV (reference sequence). CDR3 coding DNA: TGTGCCAGCAGTTCCCCGGGGGGGGTCCATGGCTACACCTTC. Protein product: CASSSPGGVHGYTF.

This chain uses TRBV9 with TRBJ2-7, with D perhaps matching TRBD1 (6 bases). Trimming took 4 bases from V and 4 from J, leaving 15 bases between them. The CDR3 totals 14 residues. Germline values: CDR1 SGDLS, CDR2 YYNGEE. CDR3 DNA: TGTGCCAGCAGCACCGCCGGGACACCATACGAGCAGTACTTC. Translated: CASSTAGTPYEQYF.

The gene calls are TRBV4-1 and TRBJ2-7, with 7 bases that match TRBD1. Germline V gene data show CDR1 as MGHRA and CDR2 as YSYEKL. Losses at the gene ends were 4 bases for V and 5 bases for J; bases not matched to a gene: 14. There are 16 residues in the CDR3. CDR3 in amino acids: CASSLRQGTVRDEQYF. Written as DNA, the CDR3 is TGCGCCAGCAGCCTACGACAGGGAACGGTACGGGACGAGCAGTACTTC.

This clone was recorded once. V is TRBV6-6 and J is TRBJ2-3, with 7 nucleotides matching TRBD2. V was clipped by 9 bases and J by 1 base; unmatched bases: 7. The germline V gene has CDR1 MNHNY and CDR2 SVGAGI (reference sequence). The CDR3 is made up of 14 amino acids. CDR3 DNA: TGTGCCAGTGATACGGCGGGAGGCACAGATACGCAGTATTTT. This encodes CASDTAGGTDTQYF.

This chain connects TRBV2 to TRBJ2-2; 7 nucleotides align to TRBD2. The CDR3 length is 16 residues. Unmatched junction bases numbered 6, after V lost 4 bases and J lost 1 base. Germline-derived CDR1 and CDR2 are SNHLY and FYNNEI. CDR3 sequence reads: CASSVSGGGNTGELFF. In DNA, the CDR3 is TGTGCCAGCAGTGTATCTGGCGGGGGGAACACCGGGGAGCTGTTTTTT.

The rearrangement joins TRBV11-2 to TRBJ2-2; 11 nucleotides line up with TRBD2. Germline V gene data show CDR1 as SGHAT and CDR2 as FQNNGV. After removal of 2 bases from V and 6 bases from J, the junction contained 11 bases not matched to a gene. The CDR3 is 18 residues long. The CDR3 sequence: CASSLLSGTSGQAGELFF. The CDR3 DNA is TGTGCCAGCAGCTTACTCTCCGGGACTAGCGGCCAAGCCGGGGAGCTGTTTTTT. Variable domain in full (rest from reference TRBV11-2 and TRBJ2-2): EAGVAQSPRYKIIEKRQSVAFWCNPISGHATLYWYQQILGQGPKLLIQFQNNGVVDDSQLPKDRFSAERLKGVDSTLKIQPAKLEDSAVYLCASSLLSGTSGQAGELFFGEGSRLTVL.

V usage is TRBV18 and J usage is TRBJ1-2; TRBD1 might be the D (6 bases). The germline V gene has CDR1 KGHSH and CDR2 LQKENI. V lost 5 bases, J lost 4 bases, and 8 bases lay in between. The CDR3 covers 12 residues. CDR3 nucleotides: TGTGCCAGCTCAGGGGGCGGCTATGGCTACACCTTC. Translated, it gives CASSGGGYGYTF.

V usage is TRBV6-6 and J usage is TRBJ2-1; weak D call: TRBD1 (6 bases). The CDR3 length is 16 residues. The germline gives CDR1 MNHNY, CDR2 SVGAGI (reference sequence). The germline V and J ends were trimmed by 5 bases and 5 bases, with 19 bases remaining between them. The CDR3 here is CASSPMAGVLDNEQFF. The CDR3 nucleotides are TGTGCCAGCAGTCCTATGGCAGGGGTCTTGGACAATGAGCAGTTCTTC.

The V gene is TRBV25-1, the J gene TRBJ1-2; 11 bases are shared with TRBD1. Germline trimming cut 4 bases from V and 5 bases from J; bases unmatched to any gene: 3. Looked up from germline, CDR1 is MGHDK and CDR2 is SYGVNS. This CDR3 comprises 14 residues. CDR3 sequence reads: CASSGTGGLYGYTF. In nucleotides, the CDR3 is TGTGCCAGCAGTGGGACAGGGGGCTTGTATGGCTACACCTTC.

This clone was seen a single time. The gene calls are TRBV19 and TRBJ1-5; TRBD1 is a possible D gene (5 bases). CDR3 length: 15 residues. Germline CDR1 and CDR2: LNHDA and SQIVND (reference sequence). V lost 6 bases, J lost 3 bases, and 15 bases lay in between. The CDR3 DNA reads as TGTGCCAGTAGCACGACAGCCTCTCTCAATCAGCCCCAGCATTTT. Translated: CASSTTASLNQPQHF.

The J gene is TRBJ2-7, the V gene TRBV6-1; TRBD1 matches at 7 bases. Germline CDR1 and CDR2: MNHNS and SASEGT. Losses at the gene ends were 6 bases for V and 3 bases for J; bases not matched to a gene: 5. The CDR3 covers 13 residues. CDR3 sequence reads: CASRLGTDYEQYF. CDR3 bases: TGTGCCAGCAGGTTAGGGACAGACTACGAGCAGTACTTC.

This chain uses TRBV5-1 with TRBJ1-1, with 8 bases matching TRBD1. Germline CDR1 and CDR2: SGHRS and YFSETQ. The CDR3 covers 15 residues. With 4 bases clipped from V and 3 bases from J, the junction kept 8 bases outside the gene matches. CDR3 residues: CASSPGTGEDTEAFF. The CDR3 nucleotides read TGCGCCAGCAGCCCCGGGACAGGCGAGGACACTGAAGCTTTCTTT.

The chain recombines TRBV4-2 with TRBJ2-1; D might be TRBD2 (5 bases). Deletions cut 0 bases from V and 7 bases from J, with 16 bases between. The germline V gene has CDR1 LGHNA and CDR2 YNFKEQ. CDR3 length: 16 residues. The CDR3 loop is CASSQDRGAVWNEQFF. CDR3 DNA: TGTGCCAGCAGCCAAGATCGGGGTGCGGTTTGGAATGAGCAGTTCTTC.

The chain carries TRBV6-5 and TRBJ1-1, with D uncertain. With 2 bases removed from V and 0 bases from J, the gap between germline ends came to 10 bases. This CDR3 spans 15 amino acids. Germline CDR1 and CDR2: MNHEY and SVGAGI. DNA of the CDR3: TGTGCCAGCAGTTACGTACAGAACATGAACACTGAAGCTTTCTTT. This translates into CASSYVQNMNTEAFF.

V is TRBV2 and J is TRBJ1-2, with 7 positions matching TRBD1. The V and J ends lost 4 bases and 8 bases, in that order; junction bases with no gene match: 16. The CDR3 spans 16 residues. Per germline, CDR1 SNHLY and CDR2 FYNNEI. CDR3 sequence reads: CASSVQGIFRGGGYTF. Written as DNA, the CDR3 is TGTGCCAGCAGTGTACAGGGGATTTTTAGGGGTGGCGGCTACACCTTC.

This sequence joins TRBV5-1 and TRBJ1-1; D may be TRBD1 (5 bases). V lost 10 bases to trimming and J lost 3 bases, with 25 bases between them. CDR1 is SGHRS, CDR2 YFSETQ, per germline. The CDR3 totals 16 residues. CDR3 nucleotides: TGCGCCTCTTGGCGGGGGGACCGGAGAGTGGACACTGAAGCTTTCTTT. This translates into CASWRGDRRVDTEAFF.